This paragraph reports one TCR beta chain. Its antigen is still unknown. The sample holds no much larger clone one base away, and base qualities are not on file. These data are taken from a study of blood T cell repertoires in COVID-19 (dated by TCRdb to 2020 to 2021). Notes on the research overall: Samples covering the acute and convalescent phases of COVID-19 were provided by collaborators in the United States, Italy and Spain. The prospective study material was composed of cDNA or gDNA derived from T cells, B-cell-depleted T cells, or PBMCs. Deeply sampled blood TCRbeta repertoires from subjects exposed to, actively infected with, or recovered from COVID-19 were included in the dataset. A freely available public database, intended as a resource for researchers studying the immune response to SARS-CoV-2, is where the repertoires were released. The samples were drawn from the first 160 participants of the ongoing ImmuneRACE study and from 1,254 subjects provided by 6 global collaborators. A de-identified subject ID, COVID-19 status, age in years and sex were almost always included in the sample metadata. HLA class I and class II types, where available, came from metadata supplied by the sample provider rather than from assay-based typing.

Results and caveats for the whole study, not just this receptor: How much clinical and demographic metadata was included differed by source and by participant, and the metadata was provided uncurated.

Cut back by 6 bases and 0 bases, the V and J ends lie 9 bases apart. Taken from cysteine to phenylalanine, the CDR3 has 14 residues. Left in the record is the CDR3 DNA by itself, 42 bases read in frame from the first base. CDR1 is given as MNHEY and CDR2 as SVGAGI, both from the germline V gene. The collaborating institutions used their own protocols to collect whole blood in K2EDTA tubes. For TCRbeta analysis, collaborators shipped samples in one of three forms: frozen whole blood, isolated PBMCs, or DNA extracted from either of those sample types. TCRbeta CDR3 regions were amplified from genomic DNA by means of the immunoSEQ Assay, a bias-controlled multiplex PCR. Per the source publication's procedure: Nucleated cell counts per sample were estimated from amplification of reference gene primers within the assay. Sequence reads were collapsed and filtered to measure the absolute abundance of every unique TCRbeta CDR3 rearrangement. For each sample, productive Simpson clonality was calculated as the square root of Simpson's diversity index over productive rearrangements. TCRdb mirrors the immuneACCESS table, restricted to in-frame sequences. Some clones are absent from its copies; in checked studies, under half trace to an unresolved V gene, and the reason for the others is unknown. V, J and clone size derive from that table, while D and trimming were established from the DNA sequence. This sample has 250,000 to 350,000 clones in its table, and roughly 87% of those were observed once. The ten largest clones take up roughly 9% of the sample.

The receptor chain draws on TRBV6-5 and TRBJ2-4; TRBD1 is possibly the D segment (6 matching bases). The receptor was derived from a man between 18 and 35 years old with active or convalescent COVID-19. The sample taken for sequencing was peripheral blood. The CDR3 has the sequence CASRDRIAKNIQYF. The nucleotide sequence reads TGTGCCAGCAGGGACAGAATAGCCAAAAACATTCAGTACTTC.